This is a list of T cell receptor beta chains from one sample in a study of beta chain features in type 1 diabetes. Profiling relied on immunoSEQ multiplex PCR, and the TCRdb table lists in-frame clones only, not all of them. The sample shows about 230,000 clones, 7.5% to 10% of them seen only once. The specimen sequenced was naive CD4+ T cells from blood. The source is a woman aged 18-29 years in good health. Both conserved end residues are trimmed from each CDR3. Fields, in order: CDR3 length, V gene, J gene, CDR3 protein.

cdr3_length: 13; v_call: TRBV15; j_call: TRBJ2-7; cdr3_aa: ATSRGADSSYEQY
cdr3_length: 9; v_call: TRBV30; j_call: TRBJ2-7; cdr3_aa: AWIGSYEQY
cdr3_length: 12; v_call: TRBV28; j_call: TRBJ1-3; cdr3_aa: ASGLGVSGNTIY
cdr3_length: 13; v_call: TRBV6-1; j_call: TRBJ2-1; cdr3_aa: ASSVGGRRLNEQF
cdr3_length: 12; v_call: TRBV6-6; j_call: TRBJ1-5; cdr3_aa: ASSFTGGNQPQH
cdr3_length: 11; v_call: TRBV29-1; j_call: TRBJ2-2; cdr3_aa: SATTSGTGELF
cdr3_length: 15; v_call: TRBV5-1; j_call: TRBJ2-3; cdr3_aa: ASSLGPSGSWTDTQY
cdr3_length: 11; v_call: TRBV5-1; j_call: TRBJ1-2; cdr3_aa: ASSHDRGYGYT
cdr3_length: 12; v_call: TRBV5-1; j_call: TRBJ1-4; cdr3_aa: ASSAGQGAEKLF
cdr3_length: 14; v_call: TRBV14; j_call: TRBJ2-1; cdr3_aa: ASSQDRTSRGNEQF
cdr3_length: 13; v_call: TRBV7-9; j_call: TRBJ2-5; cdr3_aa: ASSLARTVQETQY
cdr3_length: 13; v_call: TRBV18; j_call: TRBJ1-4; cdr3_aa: ASSPMGQGNEKLF
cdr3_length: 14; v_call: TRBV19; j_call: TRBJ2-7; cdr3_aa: ASSIVSGRRSYEQY
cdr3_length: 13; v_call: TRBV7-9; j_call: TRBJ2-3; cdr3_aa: ASSAGTGVSDTQY
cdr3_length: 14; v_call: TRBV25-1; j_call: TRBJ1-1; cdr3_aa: ASSEFQHRGNTEAF
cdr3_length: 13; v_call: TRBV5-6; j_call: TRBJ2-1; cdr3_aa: ASRYLGTAHNEQF
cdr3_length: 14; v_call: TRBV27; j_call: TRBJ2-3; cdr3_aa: ASSILAGGTTDTQY
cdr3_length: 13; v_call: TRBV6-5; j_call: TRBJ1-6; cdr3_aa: ASSYSTGGGSPLH
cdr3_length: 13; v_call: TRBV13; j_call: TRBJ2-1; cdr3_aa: ASSLAAGINNEQF
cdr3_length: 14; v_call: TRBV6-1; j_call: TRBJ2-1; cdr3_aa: ASSAVLAGEYNEQF
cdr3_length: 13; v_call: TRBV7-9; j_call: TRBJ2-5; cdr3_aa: ASSGRTENQETQY
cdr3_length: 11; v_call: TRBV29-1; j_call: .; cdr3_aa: SARGTGSYEQY
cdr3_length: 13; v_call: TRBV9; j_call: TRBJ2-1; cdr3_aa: ASSPAGSSYNEQF
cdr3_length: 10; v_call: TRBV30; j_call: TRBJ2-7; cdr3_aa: AWMKGSYEQY
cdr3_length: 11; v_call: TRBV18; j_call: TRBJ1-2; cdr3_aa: ASSPPYTEGYT
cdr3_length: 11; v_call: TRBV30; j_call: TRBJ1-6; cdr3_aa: AWSVGAAATLH